This T cell receptor beta chain came from a study of Graves' ophthalmopathy and Graves' hyperthyroidism. In regard to this clonotype: The antigen remains undetermined.

RNA transcripts provided the template for amplifying TCR beta CDR3 regions. Investigators did first-round RT-PCR with HTBI primers, then second-round multiplex PCR. TCRdb independently ran MiXCR on the multiplex PCR reads; one entry per CDR3 protein. The sample contains around 520,000 distinct CDR3 sequences, approximately 37% of which appear only once. Other autoimmune diseases, uncontrolled infections, pregnancy or lactation led to the exclusion of patients. The CDR3 covers 16 residues. Looked up from germline, CDR1 is SEHNR and CDR2 is FQNEAQ (reference sequence). The germline V and J ends were trimmed by 6 bases and 0 bases, with 17 bases remaining between them. The study's findings and limits: Blood also contained most of the expanded thyroid clonotypes above 0.001 frequency.

The receptor's source is an adult man with Graves' hyperthyroidism. V gene TRBV7-9 combines with J gene TRBJ1-1; D is possibly TRBD1 (6 bases). Material: peripheral blood or thyroid tissue (not recorded which). The CDR3 region has the DNA TGTGCCAGCAGACGGGGGGCGCCCGGGATGAACACTGAAGCTTTCTTT. Translated, it gives CASRRGAPGMNTEAFF. The full variable domain, rest sourced from reference TRBV7-9 and TRBJ1-1, is DTGVSQNPRHKITKRGQNVTFRCDPISEHNRLYWYRQTLGQGPEFLTYFQNEAQLEKSRLLSDRFSAERPKGSFSTLEIQRTEQGDSAMYLCASRRGAPGMNTEAFFGQGTRLTVV.